The rows below give T cell receptor beta chains drawn from one sample of a study of Graves' ophthalmopathy and Graves' hyperthyroidism. MiXCR was run by TCRdb on the multiplex PCR reads, yielding one entry per CDR3 protein. The sample carries under 350,000 distinct CDR3 sequences, 15% to 20% recorded once. Sample: peripheral blood. These receptors were collected from an adult man with Graves' ophthalmopathy. Each CDR3 is given with its conserved first and last residue. The D gene is left open where the match is weak. Size is stated for part of the rows, as once, few or many counts, or as a class when the clone is expanded.

CDR3nt: TGCGCCAGCAGCTTGGATGGGACCAACACTGAAGCTTTCTTT
CDR3aa: CASSLDGTNTEAFF
j_gene: TRBJ1-1
abundance: many
d_gene: .
v_gene: TRBV5-1

CDR3nt: TGCAGCGGAGGGCCCAAAGAGACCCAGTACTTC
CDR3aa: CSGGPKETQYF
j_gene: TRBJ2-5
abundance: many
d_gene: .
v_gene: TRBV29-1

CDR3nt: TGTGCCAGCAGCGCGCTAGCGTCTTCCTACGAGCAGTACTTC
CDR3aa: CASSALASSYEQYF
j_gene: TRBJ2-7
abundance: few
d_gene: .
v_gene: TRBV7-2

CDR3nt: TGTGCCAGCCCTAGGGGGCTCGGCAAAAACATTCAGTACTTC
CDR3aa: CASPRGLGKNIQYF
j_gene: TRBJ2-4
abundance: many
d_gene: TRBD1
v_gene: TRBV6-1

CDR3nt: TGTGCCTCTCAGGGCCCAAGAGTAACCTCCTACGAGCAGTACTTC
CDR3aa: CASQGPRVTSYEQYF
j_gene: TRBJ2-7
abundance: many
d_gene: .
v_gene: TRBV28

CDR3nt: TGTGCCACCAGCAGATCTGGACAGGGGGGAAACACTGAAGCTTTCTTT
CDR3aa: CATSRSGQGGNTEAFF
j_gene: TRBJ1-1
abundance: .
d_gene: TRBD1
v_gene: TRBV15

CDR3nt: TGTGCCAGCAGTTTATCGTACCTGGGTGAAGCTTTCTTT
CDR3aa: CASSLSYLGEAFF
j_gene: TRBJ1-1
abundance: once
d_gene: .
v_gene: TRBV28

CDR3nt: TGTGCTAGTGGTTGGAAAGGCGGCACTGAAGCTTTCTTT
CDR3aa: CASGWKGGTEAFF
j_gene: TRBJ1-1
abundance: many
d_gene: .
v_gene: TRBV12-5

CDR3nt: TGTGCCAGCAGTTACGCAGGACAGGGGGCGCCGGGCTACACCTTC
CDR3aa: CASSYAGQGAPGYTF
j_gene: TRBJ1-2
abundance: many
d_gene: TRBD1
v_gene: TRBV27

CDR3nt: TGTGCCAGCAGTTTCTCCCCCGTTATGAACACTGAAGCTTTCTTT
CDR3aa: CASSFSPVMNTEAFF
j_gene: TRBJ1-1
abundance: .
d_gene: .
v_gene: TRBV28

CDR3nt: TGTGCCAGCAGAAAACTAGCGGCCCCCACAGATACGCAGTATTTT
CDR3aa: CASRKLAAPTDTQYF
j_gene: TRBJ2-3
abundance: many
d_gene: TRBD2
v_gene: TRBV12-3/TRBV12-4

CDR3nt: TGTGCCAGCAGCTTGGGCGATTGGACTAGCGGGGGATACGAGCAGTACTTC
CDR3aa: CASSLGDWTSGGYEQYF
j_gene: TRBJ2-7
abundance: .
d_gene: TRBD2
v_gene: TRBV11-2

CDR3nt: TGTGCCAGCAGTTCTCCAGACGACTATAGCGGGGCAGAGGTGACCCAGTACTTC
CDR3aa: CASSSPDDYSGAEVTQYF
j_gene: TRBJ2-5
abundance: many
d_gene: TRBD2
v_gene: TRBV28

CDR3nt: TGTGCCAGCAGTGAATCGAGGGGGCCCACTGAAGCTTTCTTT
CDR3aa: CASSESRGPTEAFF
j_gene: TRBJ1-1
abundance: many
d_gene: TRBD1
v_gene: TRBV25-1

CDR3nt: TGTGCCAGCAGCCGACTAGCGGGGGACACCGGGGAGCTGTTTTTT
CDR3aa: CASSRLAGDTGELFF
j_gene: TRBJ2-2
abundance: many
d_gene: TRBD2
v_gene: TRBV7-9

CDR3nt: TGTGCCAGCAGCCAGACTAGCGGGGCGCAAGAGACCCAGTACTTC
CDR3aa: CASSQTSGAQETQYF
j_gene: TRBJ2-5
abundance: few
d_gene: TRBD2
v_gene: TRBV7-3

CDR3nt: TGTGCCAGCAGCTCCGAGCGGGGGGGCTTCGGGGAGCTGTTTTTT
CDR3aa: CASSSERGGFGELFF
j_gene: TRBJ2-2
abundance: many
d_gene: TRBD2
v_gene: TRBV7-8

CDR3nt: TGTGCCAGCAGCTCGGAGGGCCGGACAGCTTATCTGGCTTTCTTT
CDR3aa: CASSSEGRTAYLAFF
j_gene: TRBJ1-1
abundance: many
d_gene: .
v_gene: TRBV28

CDR3nt: TGTGCCAGCAGTTACGCACACCAGGGAAACGGGGCCCATGGCTACACCTTC
CDR3aa: CASSYAHQGNGAHGYTF
j_gene: TRBJ1-2
abundance: many
d_gene: .
v_gene: TRBV6-5

CDR3nt: TGTGCCAGCAGCCAGGCCTCGACAGGTTCCTACGAGCAGTACTTC
CDR3aa: CASSQASTGSYEQYF
j_gene: TRBJ2-7
abundance: many
d_gene: .
v_gene: TRBV4-2

CDR3nt: TGTGCCAGCAGTTACTCCCGACAGGGGGTGGGTGGCTACACCTTC
CDR3aa: CASSYSRQGVGGYTF
j_gene: TRBJ1-2
abundance: many
d_gene: TRBD1
v_gene: TRBV6-5

CDR3nt: TGTGCGACGGTAGGCGAATTACGGAACACTGAAGCTTTCTTT
CDR3aa: CATVGELRNTEAFF
j_gene: TRBJ1-1
abundance: many
d_gene: .
v_gene: TRBV30

CDR3nt: TGTGCCAGCAGTTTAGACGCAGGGAGCTATGGCTACACCTTC
CDR3aa: CASSLDAGSYGYTF
j_gene: TRBJ1-2
abundance: many
d_gene: .
v_gene: TRBV12-3/TRBV12-4

CDR3nt: TGTGCCAGCAGTGATCAGACAGAGGCGCTGTATGGCTACACCTTC
CDR3aa: CASSDQTEALYGYTF
j_gene: TRBJ1-2
abundance: .
d_gene: .
v_gene: TRBV6-1

CDR3nt: TGTGCCAGCAGCCGGAGACAGGGGACTTACACCGGGGAGCTGTTTTTT
CDR3aa: CASSRRQGTYTGELFF
j_gene: TRBJ2-2
abundance: many
d_gene: TRBD1
v_gene: TRBV11-2

CDR3nt: TGTGCCAGCGGAGGAAGGCAGGGGGAAAGGTTTAACACCGGGGAGCTGTTTTTT
CDR3aa: CASGGRQGERFNTGELFF
j_gene: TRBJ2-2
abundance: many
d_gene: TRBD1
v_gene: TRBV6-2/TRBV6-3

CDR3nt: TGTGCCAGCAGCTTAGCCCCCCGAATGAACACTGAAGCTTTCTTT
CDR3aa: CASSLAPRMNTEAFF
j_gene: TRBJ1-1
abundance: many
d_gene: .
v_gene: TRBV7-9

CDR3nt: TGCGCCAGCAGCGCCGGGACTAGCTACGAGCAGTACTTC
CDR3aa: CASSAGTSYEQYF
j_gene: TRBJ2-7
abundance: many
d_gene: TRBD2
v_gene: TRBV5-1

CDR3nt: TGTGCCAGCAGCCGGGGACAGACCTCCTACGAGCAGTACTTC
CDR3aa: CASSRGQTSYEQYF
j_gene: TRBJ2-7
abundance: .
d_gene: TRBD1
v_gene: TRBV3-1

CDR3nt: TGTGCCAGCAGTTACGGGGCTAGTACCTACGAGCAGTACTTC
CDR3aa: CASSYGASTYEQYF
j_gene: TRBJ2-7
abundance: .
d_gene: .
v_gene: TRBV6-5

CDR3nt: TGTGCCAGCAGTGTCGGGCACTCCCAAGAGACCCAGTACTTC
CDR3aa: CASSVGHSQETQYF
j_gene: TRBJ2-5
abundance: many
d_gene: .
v_gene: TRBV2